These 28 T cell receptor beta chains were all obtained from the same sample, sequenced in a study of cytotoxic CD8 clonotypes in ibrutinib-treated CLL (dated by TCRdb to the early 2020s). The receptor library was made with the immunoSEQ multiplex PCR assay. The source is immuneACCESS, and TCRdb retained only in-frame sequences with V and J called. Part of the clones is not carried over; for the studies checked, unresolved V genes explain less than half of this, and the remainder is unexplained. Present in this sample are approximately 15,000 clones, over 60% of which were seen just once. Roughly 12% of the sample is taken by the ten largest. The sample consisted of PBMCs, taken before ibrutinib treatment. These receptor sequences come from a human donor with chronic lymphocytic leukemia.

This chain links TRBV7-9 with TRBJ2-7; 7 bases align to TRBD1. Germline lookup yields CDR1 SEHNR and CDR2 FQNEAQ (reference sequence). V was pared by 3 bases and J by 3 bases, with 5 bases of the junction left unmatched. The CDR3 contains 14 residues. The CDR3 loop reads CASSLGGQDYEQYF. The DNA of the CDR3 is TGTGCCAGCAGCTTGGGCGGACAGGACTACGAGCAGTACTTC.

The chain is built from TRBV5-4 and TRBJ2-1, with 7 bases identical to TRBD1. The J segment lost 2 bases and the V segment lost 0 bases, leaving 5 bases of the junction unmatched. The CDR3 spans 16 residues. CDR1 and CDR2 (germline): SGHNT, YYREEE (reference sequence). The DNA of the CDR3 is TGTGCCAGCAGCTTGGTAGGGGGCGTCCCCTACAATGAGCAGTTCTTC. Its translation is CASSLVGGVPYNEQFF.

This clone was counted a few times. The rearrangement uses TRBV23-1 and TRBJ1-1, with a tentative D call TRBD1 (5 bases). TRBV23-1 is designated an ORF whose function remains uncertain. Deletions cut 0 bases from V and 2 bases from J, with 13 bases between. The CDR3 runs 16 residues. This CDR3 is CASSQSRAGLNTEAFF. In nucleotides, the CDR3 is TGCGCCAGCAGTCAATCTCGCGCAGGGTTAAACACTGAAGCTTTCTTT.

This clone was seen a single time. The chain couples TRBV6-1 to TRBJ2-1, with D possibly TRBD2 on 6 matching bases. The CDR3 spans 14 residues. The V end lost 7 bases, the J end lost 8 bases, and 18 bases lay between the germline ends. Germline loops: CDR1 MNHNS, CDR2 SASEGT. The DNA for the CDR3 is TGTGCCAGCATCGACGGGGCTAGCGAGGATGAGCAGTTCTTC. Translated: CASIDGASEDEQFF.

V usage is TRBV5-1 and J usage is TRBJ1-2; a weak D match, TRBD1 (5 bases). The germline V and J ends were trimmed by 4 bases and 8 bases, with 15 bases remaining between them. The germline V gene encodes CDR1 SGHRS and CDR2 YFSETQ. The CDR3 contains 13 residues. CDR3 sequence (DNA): TGCGCCAGCAGCGCAGCCCCCGAGGGGGGCTACACCTTC. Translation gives CASSAAPEGGYTF. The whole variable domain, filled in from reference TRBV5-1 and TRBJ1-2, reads KAGVTQTPRYLIKTRGQQVTLSCSPISGHRSVSWYQQTPGQGLQFLFEYFSETQRNKGNFPGRFSGRQFSNSRSEMNVSTLELGDSALYLCASSAAPEGGYTFGSGTRLTVV.

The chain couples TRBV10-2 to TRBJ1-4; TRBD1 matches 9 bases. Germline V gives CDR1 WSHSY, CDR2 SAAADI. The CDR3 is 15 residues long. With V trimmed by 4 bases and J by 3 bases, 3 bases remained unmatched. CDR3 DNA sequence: TGCGCCAGCAGTGCCACAGGGGGCTCTAATGAAAAACTGTTTTTT. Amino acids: CASSATGGSNEKLFF.

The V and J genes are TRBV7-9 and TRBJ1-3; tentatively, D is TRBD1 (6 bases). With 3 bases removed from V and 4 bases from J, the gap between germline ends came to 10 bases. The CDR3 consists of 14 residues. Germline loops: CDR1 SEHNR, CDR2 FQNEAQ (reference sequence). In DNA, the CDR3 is TGTGCCAGCAGCTTTAGGGGGGAAGGAAACACCATATATTTT. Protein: CASSFRGEGNTIYF. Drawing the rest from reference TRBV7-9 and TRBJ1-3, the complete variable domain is DTGVSQNPRHKITKRGQNVTFRCDPISEHNRLYWYRQTLGQGPEFLTYFQNEAQLEKSRLLSDRFSAERPKGSFSTLEIQRTEQGDSAMYLCASSFRGEGNTIYFGEGSWLTVV.

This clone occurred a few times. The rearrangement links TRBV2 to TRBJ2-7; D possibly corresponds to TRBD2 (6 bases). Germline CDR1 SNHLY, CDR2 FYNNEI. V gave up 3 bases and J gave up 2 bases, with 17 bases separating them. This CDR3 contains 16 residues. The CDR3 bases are TGTGCCAGCAGTGATACGTTTGGAGGGGCTCCCTACGAGCAGTACTTC. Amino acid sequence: CASSDTFGGAPYEQYF. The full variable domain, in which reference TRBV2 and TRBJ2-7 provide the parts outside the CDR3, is EPEVTQTPSHQVTQMGQEVILRCVPISNHLYFYWYRQILGQKVEFLVSFYNNEISEKSEIFDDQFSVERPDGSNFTLKIRSTKLEDSAMYFCASSDTFGGAPYEQYFGPGTRLTVT.

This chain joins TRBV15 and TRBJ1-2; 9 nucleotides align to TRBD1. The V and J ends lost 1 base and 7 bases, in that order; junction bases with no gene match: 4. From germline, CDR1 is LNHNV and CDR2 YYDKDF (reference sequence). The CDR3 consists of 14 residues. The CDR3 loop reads CATSRGTGVFGYTF. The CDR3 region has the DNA TGTGCCACCAGCAGAGGGACAGGGGTTTTTGGCTACACCTTC.

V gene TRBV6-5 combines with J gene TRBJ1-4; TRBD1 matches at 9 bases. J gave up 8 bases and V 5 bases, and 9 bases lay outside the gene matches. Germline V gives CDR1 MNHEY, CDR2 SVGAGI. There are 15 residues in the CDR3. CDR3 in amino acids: CASSKNRGPREKLFF. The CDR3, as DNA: TGTGCCAGCAGTAAAAACAGGGGGCCACGGGAAAAACTGTTTTTT.

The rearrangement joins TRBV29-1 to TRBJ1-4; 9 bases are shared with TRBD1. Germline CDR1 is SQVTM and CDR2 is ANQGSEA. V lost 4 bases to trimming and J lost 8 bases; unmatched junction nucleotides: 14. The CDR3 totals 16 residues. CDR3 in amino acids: CSVGWGTGTGQEKLFF. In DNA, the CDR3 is TGCAGCGTTGGATGGGGGACCGGGACAGGGCAGGAAAAACTGTTTTTT.

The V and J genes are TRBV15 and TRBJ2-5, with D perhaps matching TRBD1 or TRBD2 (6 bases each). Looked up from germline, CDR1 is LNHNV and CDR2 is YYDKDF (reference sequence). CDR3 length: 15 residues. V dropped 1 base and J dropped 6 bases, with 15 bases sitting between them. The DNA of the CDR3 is TGTGCCACCAGCAGAGTGGGGGGTGGGGGCCAGACCCAGTACTTC. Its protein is CATSRVGGGGQTQYF.

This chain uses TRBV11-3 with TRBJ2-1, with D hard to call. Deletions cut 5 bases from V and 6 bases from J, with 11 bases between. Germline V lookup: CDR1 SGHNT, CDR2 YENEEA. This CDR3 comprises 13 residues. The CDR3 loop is CASSARNRNEQFF. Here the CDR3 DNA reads TGTGCCAGCAGCGCCCGGAACCGCAATGAGCAGTTCTTC.

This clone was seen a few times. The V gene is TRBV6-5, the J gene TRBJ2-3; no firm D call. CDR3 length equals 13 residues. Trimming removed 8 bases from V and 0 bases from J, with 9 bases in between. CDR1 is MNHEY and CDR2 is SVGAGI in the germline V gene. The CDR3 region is CASSPGSTDTQYF. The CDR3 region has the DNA TGTGCCAGCTCCCCGGGCAGCACAGATACGCAGTATTTT.

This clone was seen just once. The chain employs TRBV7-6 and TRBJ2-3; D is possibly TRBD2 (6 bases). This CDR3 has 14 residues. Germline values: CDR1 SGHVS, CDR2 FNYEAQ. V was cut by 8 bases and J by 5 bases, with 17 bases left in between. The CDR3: CASGLWGVRDTQYF. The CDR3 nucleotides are TGTGCCAGCGGGCTTTGGGGGGTTCGAGATACGCAGTATTTT.

The CDR3 region is CASRRTGEQYV. The DNA for the CDR3 is TGTGCCTCGCGTCGCACAGGAGAGCAGTACGTC. V gene TRBV19 combines with J gene TRBJ2-7, with a possible D match to TRBD1 (5 bases). Germline CDR1 reads LNHDA; CDR2 reads SQIVND (reference sequence). This CDR3 spans 11 amino acids. Deletions cut 11 bases from V and 7 bases from J, with 15 bases between.

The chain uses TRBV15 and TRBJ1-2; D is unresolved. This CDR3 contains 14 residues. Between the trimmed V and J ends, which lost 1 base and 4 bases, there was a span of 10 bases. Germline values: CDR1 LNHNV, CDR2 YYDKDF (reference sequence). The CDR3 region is CATSRAGGGYGYTF. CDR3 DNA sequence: TGTGCCACCAGCAGAGCTGGCGGTGGCTATGGCTACACCTTC.

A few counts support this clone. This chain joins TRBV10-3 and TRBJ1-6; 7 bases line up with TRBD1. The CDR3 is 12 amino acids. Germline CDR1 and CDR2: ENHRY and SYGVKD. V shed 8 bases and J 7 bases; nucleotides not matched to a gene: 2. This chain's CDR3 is CAIGTDNSPLHF. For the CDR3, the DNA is TGTGCCATCGGGACAGACAATTCACCCCTCCACTTT.

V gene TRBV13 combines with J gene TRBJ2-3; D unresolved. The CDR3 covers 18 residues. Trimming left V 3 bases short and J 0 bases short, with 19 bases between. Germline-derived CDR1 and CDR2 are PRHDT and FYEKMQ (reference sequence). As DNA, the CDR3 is TGTGCCAGCAGCTTTTATATGAGCCACTCAATAAGCACAGATACGCAGTATTTT. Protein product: CASSFYMSHSISTDTQYF.

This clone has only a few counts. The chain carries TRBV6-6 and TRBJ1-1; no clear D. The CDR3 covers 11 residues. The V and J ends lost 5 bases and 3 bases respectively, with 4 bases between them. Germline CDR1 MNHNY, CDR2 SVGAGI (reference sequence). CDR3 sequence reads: CASSGYTEAFF. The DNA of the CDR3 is TGTGCCAGCAGTGGGTACACTGAAGCTTTCTTT.

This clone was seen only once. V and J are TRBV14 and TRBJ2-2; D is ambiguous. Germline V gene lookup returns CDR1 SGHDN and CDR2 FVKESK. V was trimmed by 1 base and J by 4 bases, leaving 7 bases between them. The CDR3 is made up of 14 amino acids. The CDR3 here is CASSQVYGTGELFF. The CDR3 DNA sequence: TGTGCCAGCAGCCAAGTATACGGCACCGGGGAGCTGTTTTTT.

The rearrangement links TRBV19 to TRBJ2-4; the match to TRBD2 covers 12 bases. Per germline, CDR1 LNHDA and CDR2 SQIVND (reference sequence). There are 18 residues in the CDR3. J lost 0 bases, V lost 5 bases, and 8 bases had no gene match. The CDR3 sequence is CASSVTSGGRLAKNIQYF. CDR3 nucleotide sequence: TGTGCCAGTAGTGTAACTAGCGGGGGGCGGCTAGCCAAAAACATTCAGTACTTC.

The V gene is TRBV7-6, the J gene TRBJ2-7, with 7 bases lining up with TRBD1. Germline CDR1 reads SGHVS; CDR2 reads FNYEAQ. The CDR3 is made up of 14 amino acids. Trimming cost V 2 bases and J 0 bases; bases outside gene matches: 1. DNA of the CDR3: TGTGCCAGCAGCTTATGGGACAGCTCCTACGAGCAGTACTTC. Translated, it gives CASSLWDSSYEQYF.

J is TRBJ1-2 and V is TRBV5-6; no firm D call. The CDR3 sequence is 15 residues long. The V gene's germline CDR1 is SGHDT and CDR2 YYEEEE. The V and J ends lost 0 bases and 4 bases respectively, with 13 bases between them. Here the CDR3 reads CASSLGSWRRYGYTF. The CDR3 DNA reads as TGTGCCAGCAGCTTGGGGAGTTGGAGACGCTATGGCTACACCTTC.

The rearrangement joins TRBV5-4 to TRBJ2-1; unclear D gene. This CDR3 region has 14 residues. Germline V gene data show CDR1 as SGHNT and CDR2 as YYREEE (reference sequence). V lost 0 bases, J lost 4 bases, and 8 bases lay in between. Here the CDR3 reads CASSLAGPYNEQFF. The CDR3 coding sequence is TGTGCCAGCAGCTTGGCCGGGCCTTACAATGAGCAGTTCTTC.

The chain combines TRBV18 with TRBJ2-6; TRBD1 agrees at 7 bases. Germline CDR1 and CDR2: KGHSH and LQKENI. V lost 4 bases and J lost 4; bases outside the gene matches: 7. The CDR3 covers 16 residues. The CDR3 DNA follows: TGTGCCAGCTCACTTGGACAGGTCTCCGGGGCCAACGTCCTGACTTTC. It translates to CASSLGQVSGANVLTF.

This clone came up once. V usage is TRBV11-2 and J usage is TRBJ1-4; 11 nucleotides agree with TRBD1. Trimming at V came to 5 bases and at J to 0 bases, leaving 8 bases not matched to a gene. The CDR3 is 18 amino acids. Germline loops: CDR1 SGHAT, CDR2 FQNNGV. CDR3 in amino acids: CASSPRDRGYATNEKLFF. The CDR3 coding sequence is TGTGCCAGCAGCCCCCGGGACAGGGGGTACGCAACTAATGAAAAACTGTTTTTT.

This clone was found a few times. DNA of the CDR3: TGCGCCAGCAGCATCGGACAGGGGGATGTTCAGCCCCAGCATTTT. Protein product: CASSIGQGDVQPQHF. V gene TRBV5-1 combines with J gene TRBJ1-5; 10 nucleotides agree with TRBD1. The CDR3 contains 15 residues. CDR1 and CDR2 from the germline V gene are SGHRS and YFSETQ. V lost 4 bases, J lost 6 bases, and 7 bases stayed unmatched.